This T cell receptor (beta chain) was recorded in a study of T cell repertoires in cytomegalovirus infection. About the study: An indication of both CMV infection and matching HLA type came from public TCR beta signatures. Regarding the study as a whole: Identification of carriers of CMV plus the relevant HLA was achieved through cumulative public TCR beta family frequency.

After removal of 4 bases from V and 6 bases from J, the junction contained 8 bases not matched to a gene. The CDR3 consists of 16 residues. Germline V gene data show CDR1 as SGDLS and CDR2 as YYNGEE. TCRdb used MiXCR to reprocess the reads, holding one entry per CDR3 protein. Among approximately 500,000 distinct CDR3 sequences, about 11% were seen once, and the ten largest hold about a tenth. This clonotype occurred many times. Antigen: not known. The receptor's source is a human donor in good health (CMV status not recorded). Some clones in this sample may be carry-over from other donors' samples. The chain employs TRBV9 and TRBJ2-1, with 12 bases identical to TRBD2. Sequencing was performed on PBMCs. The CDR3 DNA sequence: TGTGCCAGCAGCACTTCTAGCGGGAGGGCGATCAATGAGCAGTTCTTC. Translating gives CASSTSSGRAINEQFF.